Here is one TCR beta chain with its context. Its antigen is as yet unknown. This entry comes from a study of T-cell memory formation after mild COVID-19. Study outcomes and limitations: Several responding clones turned up in pre-infection memory, indicating that cross-reactive memory may have taken part.

MiXCR was run by TCRdb on the 5' RACE reads, yielding one entry per CDR3 protein. The profile shows fewer than 600,000 distinct CDR3 sequences, about a fifth of them singletons. The J segment lost 1 base and the V segment lost 6 bases, leaving 9 bases of the junction unmatched. The V gene's germline CDR1 is MGHRA and CDR2 YSYEKL. There are 17 residues in the CDR3. The rearrangement links TRBV4-1 to TRBJ2-1; 10 nucleotides align to TRBD2. The specimen sequenced was PBMCs or a T cell subset sorted from them (not recorded which). The sequence was collected from an adult woman who had mild COVID-19 (a few samples of this study predate the infection). Cell type and time point are not known. The CDR3 loop is CASSPVAGGGSYNEQFF. CDR3 sequence (DNA): TGCGCCAGCAGTCCTGTAGCGGGGGGCGGTTCCTACAATGAGCAGTTCTTC.